The entry that follows covers one T cell receptor (beta chain) sequence. These data come from a study of identical twins. TCRdb independently ran MiXCR on the 5' RACE reads; one entry per CDR3 protein. The profile shows about 1.7 million distinct CDR3 sequences, under 35% of them singletons. CDR1 is LGHNA, CDR2 YNFKEQ, per germline. The CDR3 has 15 amino acids. With V trimmed by 3 bases and J by 2 bases, 5 bases remained unmatched. Sequenced: cord blood. The sequence was collected from a newborn girl in good health. This chain links TRBV4-2 with TRBJ2-7, with 9 bases that match TRBD2. CDR3 residues: CASSQNSGGAYEQYF. In DNA, the CDR3 is TGTGCCAGCAGCCAGAATAGCGGGGGCGCCTACGAGCAGTACTTC.